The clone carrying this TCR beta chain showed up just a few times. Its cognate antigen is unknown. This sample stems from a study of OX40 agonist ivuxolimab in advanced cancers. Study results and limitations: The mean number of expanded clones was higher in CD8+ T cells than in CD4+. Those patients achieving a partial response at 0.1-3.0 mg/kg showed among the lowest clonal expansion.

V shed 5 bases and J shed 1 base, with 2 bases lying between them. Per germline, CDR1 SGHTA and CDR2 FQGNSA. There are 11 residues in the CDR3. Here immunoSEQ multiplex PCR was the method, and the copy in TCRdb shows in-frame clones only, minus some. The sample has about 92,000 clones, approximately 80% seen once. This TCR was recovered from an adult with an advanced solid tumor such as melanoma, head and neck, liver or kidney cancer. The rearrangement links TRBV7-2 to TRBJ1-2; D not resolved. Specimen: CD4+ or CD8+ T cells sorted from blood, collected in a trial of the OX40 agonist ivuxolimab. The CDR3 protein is CASSDNYGYTF. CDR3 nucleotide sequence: TGTGCCAGCAGCGATAACTATGGCTACACCTTC.